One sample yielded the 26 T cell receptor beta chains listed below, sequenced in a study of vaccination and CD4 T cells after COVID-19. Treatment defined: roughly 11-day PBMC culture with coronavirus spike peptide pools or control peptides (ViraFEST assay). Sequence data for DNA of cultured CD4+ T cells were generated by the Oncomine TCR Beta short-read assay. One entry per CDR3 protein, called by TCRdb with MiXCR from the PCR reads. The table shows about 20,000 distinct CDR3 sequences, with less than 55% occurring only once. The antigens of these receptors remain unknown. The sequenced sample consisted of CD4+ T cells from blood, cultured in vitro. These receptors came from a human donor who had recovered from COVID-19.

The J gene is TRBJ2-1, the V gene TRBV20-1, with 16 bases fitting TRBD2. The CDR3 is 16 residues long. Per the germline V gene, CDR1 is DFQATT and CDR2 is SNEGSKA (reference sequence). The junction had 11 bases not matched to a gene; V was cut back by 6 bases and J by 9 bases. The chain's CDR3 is CSATPGLAGGPGEQFF. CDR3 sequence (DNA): TGCAGTGCCACCCCGGGACTAGCGGGAGGGCCTGGTGAGCAGTTCTTC.

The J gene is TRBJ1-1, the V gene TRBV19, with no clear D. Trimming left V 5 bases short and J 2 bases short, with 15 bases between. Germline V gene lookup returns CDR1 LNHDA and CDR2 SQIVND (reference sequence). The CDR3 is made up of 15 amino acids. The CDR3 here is CASSPRVVANTEAFF. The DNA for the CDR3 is TGTGCCAGTAGTCCCCGAGTCGTGGCTAACACTGAAGCTTTCTTT.

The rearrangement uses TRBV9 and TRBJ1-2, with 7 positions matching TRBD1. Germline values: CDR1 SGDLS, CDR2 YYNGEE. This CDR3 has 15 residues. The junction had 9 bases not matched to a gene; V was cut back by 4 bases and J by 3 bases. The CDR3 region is CASSPEQGNYYGYTF. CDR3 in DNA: TGTGCCAGCAGCCCCGAACAGGGGAATTACTATGGCTACACCTTC.

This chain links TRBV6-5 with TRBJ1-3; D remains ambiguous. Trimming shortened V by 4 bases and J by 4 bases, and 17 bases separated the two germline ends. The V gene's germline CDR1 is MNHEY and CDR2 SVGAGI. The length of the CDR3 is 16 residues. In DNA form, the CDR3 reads TGTGCCAGCAGTTCCGCTGCGGTCGGGTCGGGAAACACCATATATTTT. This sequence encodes CASSSAAVGSGNTIYF.

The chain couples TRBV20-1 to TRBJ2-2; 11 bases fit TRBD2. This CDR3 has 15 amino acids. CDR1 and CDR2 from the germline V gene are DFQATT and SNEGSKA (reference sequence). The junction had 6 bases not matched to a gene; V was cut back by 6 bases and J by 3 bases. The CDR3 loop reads CSASSGGADTGELFF. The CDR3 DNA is TGCAGTGCCAGTAGCGGGGGGGCCGACACCGGGGAGCTGTTTTTT.

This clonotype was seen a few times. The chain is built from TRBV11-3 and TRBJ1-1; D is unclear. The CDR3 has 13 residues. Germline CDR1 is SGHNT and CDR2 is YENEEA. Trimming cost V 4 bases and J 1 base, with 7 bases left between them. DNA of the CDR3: TGTGCCAGCAGCTGGCAGTGGAACACTGAAGCTTTCTTT. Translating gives CASSWQWNTEAFF.

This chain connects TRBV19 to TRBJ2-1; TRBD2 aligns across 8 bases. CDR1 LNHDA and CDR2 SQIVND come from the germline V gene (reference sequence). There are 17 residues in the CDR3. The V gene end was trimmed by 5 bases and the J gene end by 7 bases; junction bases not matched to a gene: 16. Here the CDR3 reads CASSSHPGTSGLNEQFF. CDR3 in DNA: TGTGCCAGTAGTTCCCACCCCGGGACTAGTGGGTTGAATGAGCAGTTCTTC.

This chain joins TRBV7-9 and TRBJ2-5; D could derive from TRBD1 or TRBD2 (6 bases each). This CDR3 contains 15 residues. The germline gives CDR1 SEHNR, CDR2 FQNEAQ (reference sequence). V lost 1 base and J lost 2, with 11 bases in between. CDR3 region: CASSLGGDIQETQYF. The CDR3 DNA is TGTGCCAGCAGCTTAGGGGGGGACATTCAAGAGACCCAGTACTTC.

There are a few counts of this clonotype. CDR3 region: CASSLSGGRRYQPQHF. CDR3 sequence (DNA): TGTGCCAGCAGTTTATCCGGGGGGCGAAGGTATCAGCCCCAGCATTTT. The chain uses TRBV27 and TRBJ1-5; a weak D match, TRBD1 (6 bases). Germline assignment: CDR1 MNHEY and CDR2 SMNVEV (reference sequence). The CDR3 sequence is 16 residues long. The V gene lost 0 bases and the J gene lost 5 bases, with 14 bases spanning the gap.

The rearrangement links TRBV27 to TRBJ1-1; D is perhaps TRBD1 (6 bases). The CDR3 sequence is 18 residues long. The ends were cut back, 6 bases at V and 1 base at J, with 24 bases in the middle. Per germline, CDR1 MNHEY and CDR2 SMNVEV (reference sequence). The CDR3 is CASSRHGGGRGGNTEAFF. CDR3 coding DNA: TGTGCCAGCAGCCGCCATGGGGGGGGGCGCGGAGGGAACACTGAAGCTTTCTTT.

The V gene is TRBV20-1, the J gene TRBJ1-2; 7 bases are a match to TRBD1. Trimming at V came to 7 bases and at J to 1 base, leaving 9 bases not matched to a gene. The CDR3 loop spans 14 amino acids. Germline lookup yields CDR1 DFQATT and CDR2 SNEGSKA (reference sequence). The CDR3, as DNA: TGCAGTGGTTGTTTTGGGGACAGTAACTATGGCTACACCTTC. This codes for CSGCFGDSNYGYTF.

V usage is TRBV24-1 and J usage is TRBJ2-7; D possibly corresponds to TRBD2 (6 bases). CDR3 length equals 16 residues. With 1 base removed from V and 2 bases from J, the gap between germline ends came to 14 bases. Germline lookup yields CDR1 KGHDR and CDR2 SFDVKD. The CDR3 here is CATSDLGGDPTYEQYF. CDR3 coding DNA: TGTGCCACCAGTGATTTAGGAGGGGACCCTACCTACGAGCAGTACTTC.

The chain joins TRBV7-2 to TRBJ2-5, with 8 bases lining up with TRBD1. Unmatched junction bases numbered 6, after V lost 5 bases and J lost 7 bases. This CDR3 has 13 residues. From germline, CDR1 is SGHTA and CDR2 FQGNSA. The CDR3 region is CASSPGQGTTQYF. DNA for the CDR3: TGTGCCAGCAGCCCAGGACAGGGTACGACCCAGTACTTC.

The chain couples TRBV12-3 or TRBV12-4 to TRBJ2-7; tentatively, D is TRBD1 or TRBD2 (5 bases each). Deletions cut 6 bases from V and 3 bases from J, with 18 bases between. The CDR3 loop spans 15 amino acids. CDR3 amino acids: CASSSRQNGDYEQYF. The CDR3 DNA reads TGTGCCAGCAGCTCCAGACAGAACGGGGACTACGAGCAGTACTTC.

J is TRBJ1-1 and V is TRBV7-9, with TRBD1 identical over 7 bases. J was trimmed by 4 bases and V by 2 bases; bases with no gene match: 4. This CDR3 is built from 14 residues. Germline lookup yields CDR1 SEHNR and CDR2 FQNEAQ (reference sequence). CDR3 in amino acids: CASSLSGGVTEAFF. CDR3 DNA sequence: TGTGCCAGCAGCTTATCAGGGGGAGTCACTGAAGCTTTCTTT.

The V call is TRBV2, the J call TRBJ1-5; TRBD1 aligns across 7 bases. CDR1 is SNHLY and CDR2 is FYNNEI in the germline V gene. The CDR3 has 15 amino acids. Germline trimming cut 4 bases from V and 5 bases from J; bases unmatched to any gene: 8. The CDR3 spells CASSGQGQLHQPQHF. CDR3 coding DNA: TGTGCCAGCAGTGGCCAGGGACAGCTTCATCAGCCCCAGCATTTT.

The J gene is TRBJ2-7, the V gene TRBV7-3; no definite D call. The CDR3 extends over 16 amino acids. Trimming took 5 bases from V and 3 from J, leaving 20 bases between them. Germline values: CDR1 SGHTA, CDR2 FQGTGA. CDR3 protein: CASSPSGRYGYYEQYF. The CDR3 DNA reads TGTGCCAGCAGCCCCTCGGGCAGGTACGGATACTACGAGCAGTACTTC.

The CDR3 reads CASSRGVAGFYEQYF. As DNA, the CDR3 is TGCGCCAGCAGCAGGGGTGTCGCAGGTTTTTACGAGCAGTACTTC. The rearrangement joins TRBV5-1 to TRBJ2-7; possible D gene TRBD1, 5 bases. With 4 bases removed from V and 4 bases from J, the gap between germline ends came to 18 bases. Germline V CDR1 and CDR2: SGHRS, YFSETQ. The CDR3 covers 15 residues. Together with reference TRBV5-1 and TRBJ2-7, the CDR3 gives the full variable domain: KAGVTQTPRYLIKTRGQQVTLSCSPISGHRSVSWYQQTPGQGLQFLFEYFSETQRNKGNFPGRFSGRQFSNSRSEMNVSTLELGDSALYLCASSRGVAGFYEQYFGPGTRLTVT.

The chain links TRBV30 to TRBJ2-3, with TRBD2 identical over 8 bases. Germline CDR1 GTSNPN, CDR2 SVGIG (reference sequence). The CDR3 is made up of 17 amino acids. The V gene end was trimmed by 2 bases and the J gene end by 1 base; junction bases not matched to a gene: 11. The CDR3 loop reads CAWSRGGIPRGTDTQYF. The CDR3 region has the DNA TGTGCCTGGAGTCGGGGGGGCATCCCTCGGGGCACAGATACGCAGTATTTT.

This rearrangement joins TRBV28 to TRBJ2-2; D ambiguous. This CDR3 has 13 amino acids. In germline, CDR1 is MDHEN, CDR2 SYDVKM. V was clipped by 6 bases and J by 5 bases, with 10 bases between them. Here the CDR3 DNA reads TGTGCCAGCAGCCCCCCCCAGACCGGGGAGCTGTTTTTT. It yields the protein CASSPPQTGELFF.

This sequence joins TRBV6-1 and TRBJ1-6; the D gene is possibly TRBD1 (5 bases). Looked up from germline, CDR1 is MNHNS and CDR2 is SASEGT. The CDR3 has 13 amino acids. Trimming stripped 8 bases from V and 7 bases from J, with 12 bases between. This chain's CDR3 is CASADGGNSPLHF. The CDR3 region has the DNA TGTGCCAGCGCGGACGGGGGAAATTCACCCCTCCACTTT.

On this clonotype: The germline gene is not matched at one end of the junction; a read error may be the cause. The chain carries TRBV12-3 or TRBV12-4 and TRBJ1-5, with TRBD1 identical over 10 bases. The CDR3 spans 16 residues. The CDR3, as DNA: TGTGCCAGCAGTCCTAGGACAGGGGGAGGCAATCAGTCCCAGCATTTT. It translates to CASSPRTGGGNQSQHF.

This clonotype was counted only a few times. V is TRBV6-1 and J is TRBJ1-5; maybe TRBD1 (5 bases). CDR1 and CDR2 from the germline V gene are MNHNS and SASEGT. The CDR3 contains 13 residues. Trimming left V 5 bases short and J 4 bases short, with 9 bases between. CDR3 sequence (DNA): TGTGCCAGCAGTCGGGACGGTAATCAGCCCCAGCATTTT. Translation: CASSRDGNQPQHF.

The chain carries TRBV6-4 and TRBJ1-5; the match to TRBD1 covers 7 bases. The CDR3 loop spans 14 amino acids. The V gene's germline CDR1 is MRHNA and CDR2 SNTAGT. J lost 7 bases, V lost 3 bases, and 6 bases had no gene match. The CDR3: CASSDSGGRQPQHF. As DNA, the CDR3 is TGTGCCAGCAGTGATTCAGGGGGAAGACAGCCCCAGCATTTT.

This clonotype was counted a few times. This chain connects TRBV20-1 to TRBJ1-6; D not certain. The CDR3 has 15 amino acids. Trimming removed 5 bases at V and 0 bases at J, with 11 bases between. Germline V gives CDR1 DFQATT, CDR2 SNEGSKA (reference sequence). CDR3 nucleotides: TGCAGTGCTCCGGACCGGAGCTCCTATAATTCACCCCTCCACTTT. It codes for CSAPDRSSYNSPLHF.

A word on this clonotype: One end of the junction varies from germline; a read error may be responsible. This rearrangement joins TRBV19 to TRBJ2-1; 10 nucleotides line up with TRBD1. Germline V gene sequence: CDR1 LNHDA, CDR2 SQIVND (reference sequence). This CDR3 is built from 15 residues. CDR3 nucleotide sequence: TGTGCCAGTAGTATAGGCCTGACAGGGGGCGTTATTGAGTCCTTC. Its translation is CASSIGLTGGVIESF.